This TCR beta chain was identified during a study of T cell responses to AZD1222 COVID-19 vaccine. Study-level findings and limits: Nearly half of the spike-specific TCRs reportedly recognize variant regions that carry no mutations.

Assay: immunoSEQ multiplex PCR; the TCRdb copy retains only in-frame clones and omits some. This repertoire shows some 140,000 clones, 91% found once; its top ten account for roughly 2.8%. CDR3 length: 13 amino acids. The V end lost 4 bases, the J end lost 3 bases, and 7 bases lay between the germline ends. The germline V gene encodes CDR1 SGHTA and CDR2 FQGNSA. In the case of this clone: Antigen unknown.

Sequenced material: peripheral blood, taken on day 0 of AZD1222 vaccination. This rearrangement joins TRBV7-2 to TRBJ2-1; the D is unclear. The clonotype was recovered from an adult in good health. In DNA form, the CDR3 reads TGTGCCAGCAGCTCCGGGCTCTACAATGAGCAGTTCTTC. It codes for CASSSGLYNEQFF.